This TCR beta chain was captured in a study of blood T cells in healthy people across ages. Together with a sample-barcoded 5' primer, a J-beta primer mix was included in a second PCR lasting about 6 to 11 cycles. Via MiXCR, TCRdb re-called the 5' RACE reads, giving one row per CDR3 protein. In the table there are about 1.5 million distinct CDR3 sequences, under 55% of which are singletons. The germline V and J ends were trimmed by 2 bases and 8 bases, with 9 bases remaining between them. CDR1 MDHEN and CDR2 SYDVKM come from the germline V gene. This CDR3 has 13 amino acids. The receptor was derived from a woman aged 18-29 years in good health. The genes are TRBV28 and TRBJ2-2; D might be TRBD2 (6 bases). Material for sequencing was blood. CDR3 loop: CASSLGLRGELFF. DNA of the CDR3: TGTGCCAGCAGTTTAGGACTAAGAGGGGAGCTGTTTTTT.